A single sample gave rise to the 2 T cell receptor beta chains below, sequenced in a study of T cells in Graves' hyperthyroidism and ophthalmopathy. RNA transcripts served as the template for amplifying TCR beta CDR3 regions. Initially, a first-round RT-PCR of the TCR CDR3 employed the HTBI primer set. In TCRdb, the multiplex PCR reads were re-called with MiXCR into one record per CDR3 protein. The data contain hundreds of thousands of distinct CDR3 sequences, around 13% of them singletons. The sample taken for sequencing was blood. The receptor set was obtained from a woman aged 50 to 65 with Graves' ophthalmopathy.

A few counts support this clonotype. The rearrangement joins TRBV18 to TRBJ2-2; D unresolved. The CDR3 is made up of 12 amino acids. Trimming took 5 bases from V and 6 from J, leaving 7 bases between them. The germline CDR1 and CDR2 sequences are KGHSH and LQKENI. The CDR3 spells CASSNDSGELFF. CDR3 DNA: TGTGCCAGCTCAAATGATTCCGGGGAGCTGTTTTTT. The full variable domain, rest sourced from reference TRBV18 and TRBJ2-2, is NAGVMQNPRHLVRRRGQEARLRCSPMKGHSHVYWYRQLPEEGLKFMVYLQKENIIDESGMPKERFSAEFPKEGPSILRIQQVVRGDSAAYFCASSNDSGELFFGEGSRLTVL.

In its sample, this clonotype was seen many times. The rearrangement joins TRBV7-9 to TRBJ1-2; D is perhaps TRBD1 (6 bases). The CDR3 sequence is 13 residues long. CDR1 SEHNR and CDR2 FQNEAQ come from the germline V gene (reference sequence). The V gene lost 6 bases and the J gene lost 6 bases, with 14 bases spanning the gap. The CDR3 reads CASSRDNSHGYTF. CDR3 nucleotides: TGTGCCAGCAGTAGGGACAATAGCCATGGCTACACCTTC.